The sequence of this TCR beta chain was determined in a study of response to subunit inactivated influenza vaccine. Broader study findings: Authors suggested that a seasonal influenza vaccination recruits few new T cells each time.

TCRdb ran MiXCR on the RT-PCR reads and lists one entry per CDR3 protein. The sample lists under 750,000 distinct CDR3 sequences; 12% were seen once. This clonotype occurred a few times. What it binds is unknown. The source was PBMCs from blood, collected on the day of vaccination. This TCR was sampled from a man aged 45-65 years who received an inactivated influenza vaccine.

Written as DNA, the CDR3 is TGCAGTGTGACTAGCGGCGGTGATAACGAGCAGTACTTC. This sequence encodes CSVTSGGDNEQYF. This rearrangement joins TRBV20-1 to TRBJ2-7, with 9 bases identical to TRBD2. This CDR3 comprises 13 residues. Trimming removed 7 bases from V and 5 bases from J; junction bases left unmatched: 9. CDR1 and CDR2 (germline): DFQATT, SNEGSKA (reference sequence).